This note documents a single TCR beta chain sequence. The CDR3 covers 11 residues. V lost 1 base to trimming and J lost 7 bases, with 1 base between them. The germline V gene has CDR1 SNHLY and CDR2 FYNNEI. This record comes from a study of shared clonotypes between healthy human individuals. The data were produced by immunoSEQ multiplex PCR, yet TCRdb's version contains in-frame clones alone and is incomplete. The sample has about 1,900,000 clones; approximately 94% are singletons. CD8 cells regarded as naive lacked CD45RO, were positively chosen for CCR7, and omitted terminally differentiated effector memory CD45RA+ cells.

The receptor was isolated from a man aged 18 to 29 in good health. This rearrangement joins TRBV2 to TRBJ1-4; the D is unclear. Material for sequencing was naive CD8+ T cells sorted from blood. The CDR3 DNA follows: TGTGCCAGCAGTGAAGTTGAAAAACTGTTTTTT. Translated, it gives CASSEVEKLFF.